This TCR beta chain comes out of a study of blood T cell repertoires in COVID-19. Study details: Acute-phase and convalescent COVID-19 samples originated in the United States, Italy and Spain. T cells, B-cell-depleted T cells, or PBMCs provided the cDNA or gDNA that served as material.

Method: immunoSEQ multiplex PCR; TCRdb's copy keeps in-frame clones and lacks some. The sample lists some 250,000 clones; over 80% were seen once. V lost 2 bases, J lost 10 bases, and 7 bases lay in between. The V gene's germline CDR1 is SGHDT and CDR2 YYEEEE. The CDR3 has 12 amino acids. Participants came from fewer than 25 US areas, aged about 18 to 90 years. The specimen was PBMCs or T cells enriched from blood (not recorded which). This chain uses TRBV5-6 with TRBJ1-6; D uncertain. This sequence was found in a human donor in a cohort exposed to, infected with or recovered from COVID-19 (not recorded which). The donor label of this sample is uncertain. The CDR3 DNA follows: TGTGCCAGCAGCTTAGTCGGGTCACCCCTCCACTTT. This encodes CASSLVGSPLHF.